A selection of T cell receptor beta chains follows, all from one sample in a study of T-cell reconstitution after alpha-beta-depleted transplantation in children. TCRdb fed the PCR reads into MiXCR, producing one record per CDR3 protein. The sample contains over 150,000 distinct CDR3 sequences, roughly 6.3% of which appear only once. The sample was PBMCs, taken before TCRalphabeta/CD19-depleted stem cell transplant. These receptors were collected from a girl in the first two years of life with combined immunodeficiency, due to receive a stem cell transplant. Both conserved end residues are trimmed from each CDR3. D genes are given only for firm matches. A clone size is listed for some rows: how often the clone was seen (once, few, many), or a class if it is expanded.

v_call	clone_size	j_call	d_call	cdr3_aa
TRBV25-1	many	TRBJ2-1	.	ASSEYFGLEPYNEQF
TRBV7-2	.	TRBJ2-5	.	ASSREAGGRETQY
TRBV29-1	many	TRBJ1-2	TRBD1	SVQGALDYGYT
TRBV5-8	few	TRBJ1-1	.	ASSLVALNTEAF
TRBV5-1	many	TRBJ1-3	TRBD1	ASRETGGRDTIY
TRBV5-6	many	TRBJ2-1	TRBD2	ASSFGRLAAYNEQF
TRBV28	.	TRBJ1-5	.	ASTGVPQPQH
TRBV15	many	TRBJ2-1	TRBD2	ATSRVAGESYNEQF
TRBV27	.	TRBJ2-7	.	ASSLSDRYYEQY
TRBV11-1	.	TRBJ1-1	.	ASSPVGGSVVRFPNTEAF
TRBV7-2	many	TRBJ2-1	.	ASSPDDHNEQF
TRBV6-5	many	TRBJ1-2	.	ASNAPQGGGDYGYT
TRBV7-2	many	TRBJ1-1	.	ASSLNRVTEAF
TRBV7-8	.	TRBJ2-1	TRBD1	ASSWEPGQGADGRNEQF
TRBV20-1	many	TRBJ2-3	TRBD2	SARDFSGTTDTQY
TRBV12-3/TRBV12-4	many	TRBJ1-5	.	ASSLGQFSNQPQH
TRBV29-1	many	TRBJ2-7	TRBD2	SVGGIGGELLSSYEQY
TRBV20-1	.	TRBJ1-5	TRBD1	SARTRGGNQPQH
TRBV7-6	many	TRBJ2-5	TRBD2	ASSLHQAGLQETQY
TRBV7-9	many	TRBJ2-1	.	ASSLARFHNEQF
TRBV25-1	many	TRBJ2-1	.	ASSRRDAQEGEQF
TRBV7-3	many	TRBJ1-1	TRBD1	ASSLSGTGGTRTEAF
TRBV13	many	TRBJ2-7	.	ASSLGPEQY
TRBV14	many	TRBJ1-2	.	ASSQEGRSGYT
TRBV28	many	TRBJ1-4	.	ASSPGAGKPYNEKLF
TRBV20-1	many	TRBJ2-5	TRBD2	SARDLFSDSSGIQETQY
TRBV4-2	many	TRBJ2-7	.	ASSQGASVSYEQY
TRBV7-8	many	TRBJ1-3	.	ASSSLWTEDSGNTIY
TRBV12-3/TRBV12-4	many	TRBJ2-3	TRBD2	ATNGERDLTDTQY
TRBV12-3/TRBV12-4	many	TRBJ2-2	.	ASIYVNTGELF
TRBV30	many	TRBJ2-7	TRBD2	ALLGGFSGGYEQY
TRBV7-2	many	TRBJ2-2	.	ASSILDAVTGELF
TRBV4-3	many	TRBJ2-7	TRBD2	ASSQDGTSGYEQY
TRBV29-1	many	TRBJ2-1	.	SVGRIRGTTHEQF
TRBV4-1	many	TRBJ2-7	TRBD2	ASSQVLAGAEQY
TRBV29-1	many	TRBJ2-1	TRBD2	SVAQAGGPYNEQF
TRBV11-2	many	TRBJ2-2	TRBD2	ASKMGGVGTGELF
TRBV12-3/TRBV12-4	many	TRBJ2-3	TRBD2	ASWKGGAADTQY
TRBV5-1	many	TRBJ2-1	TRBD1	ASSGGTGPYNEQF
TRBV28	many	TRBJ1-5	TRBD1	ASSRLPGTGRQPQH
TRBV2	many	TRBJ2-3	TRBD1	ASSPGQGFTDTQY
TRBV28	many	TRBJ2-1	.	ASSLLRRQVQTYNEQF
TRBV12-3/TRBV12-4	few	TRBJ1-1	.	ASSFHSMNTEAF
TRBV28	many	TRBJ2-5	TRBD1	ASSLPDREETQY
TRBV9	many	TRBJ2-1	.	ASSAASRTTIYNEQF
TRBV6-2/TRBV6-3	few	TRBJ2-7	TRBD2	ASLSGGRDEQY
TRBV12-3/TRBV12-4	many	TRBJ2-1	.	ASSLSRGNEQF
TRBV6-2/TRBV6-3	many	TRBJ1-2	.	ASSPVPLDPLDGYT
TRBV13	many	TRBJ1-1	.	ASRLMGASNTEVF
TRBV2	many	TRBJ2-5	TRBD1	ARKKTGAYQETQY
TRBV5-1	many	TRBJ2-2	.	ASSLAVMNTGELF
TRBV9	many	TRBJ2-1	TRBD2	ASSALAGANNEQF
TRBV20-1	many	TRBJ1-1	TRBD1	SASTTGGSEAF
TRBV7-3	.	TRBJ1-2	.	ASSEKGGLLEGYT
TRBV6-2/TRBV6-3	few	TRBJ2-1	.	ASRLPRAGSVEQF
TRBV7-2	few	TRBJ2-2	.	ASSLMGWGADTGELF